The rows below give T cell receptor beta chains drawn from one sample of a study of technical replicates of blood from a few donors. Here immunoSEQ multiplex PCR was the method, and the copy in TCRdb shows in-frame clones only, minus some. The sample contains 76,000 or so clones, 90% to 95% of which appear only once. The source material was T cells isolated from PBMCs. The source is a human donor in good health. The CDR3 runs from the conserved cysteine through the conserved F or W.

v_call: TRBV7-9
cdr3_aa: CASSSEGATNEKLFF

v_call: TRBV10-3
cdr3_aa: CAIKSAGDFTEAFF

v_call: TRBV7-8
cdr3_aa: CASSSSTTANYGYTF

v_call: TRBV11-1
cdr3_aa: CASSMDRRYNTNYGYTF

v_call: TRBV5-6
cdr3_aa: CASSRNTGGNTIYF

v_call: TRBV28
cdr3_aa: CASSGQDSYEQYF

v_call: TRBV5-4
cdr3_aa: CASSLYAEIYGYTF

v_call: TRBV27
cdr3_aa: CASSFLGTSVDTDTQYF

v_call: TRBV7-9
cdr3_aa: CASTPGVNQPQHF

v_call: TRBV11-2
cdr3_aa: CASSSGQGYTDTQYF

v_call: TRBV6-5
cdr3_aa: CASSYSGLAGAGQYF

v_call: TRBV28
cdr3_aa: CASSPYHSGGNQPQHF

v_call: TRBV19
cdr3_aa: CASSGGRNQPQHF

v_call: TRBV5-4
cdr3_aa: CASSLDPGGELFF

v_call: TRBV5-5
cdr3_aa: CASSFGLAGGNEQFF

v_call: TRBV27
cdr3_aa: CASSSLRYATYNEQFF

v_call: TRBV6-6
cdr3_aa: CASSYSGTLDLPLHF

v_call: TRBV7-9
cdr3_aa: CASSSPTGGTYEQYF

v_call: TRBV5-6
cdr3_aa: CASSTRQKNYNEQFF

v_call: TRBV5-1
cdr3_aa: CASSLAYNEQFF

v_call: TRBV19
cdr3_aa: CASSTLGGQGAGYTF

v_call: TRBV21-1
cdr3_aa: CASSKGAGPKYNEQFF

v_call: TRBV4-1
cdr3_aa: CASSRDTGGNQPQHF

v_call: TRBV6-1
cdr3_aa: CALLSSAGGETQYF

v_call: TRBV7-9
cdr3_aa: CASSSLAFSGNTEAFF

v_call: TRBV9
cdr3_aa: CASSKIEGAGNTIYF

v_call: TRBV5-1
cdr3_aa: CASSFGRGNSPLHF

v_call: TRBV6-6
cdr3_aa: CASSPGQQSGNTIYF

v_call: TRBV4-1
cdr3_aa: CASKRNRPSTGELFF

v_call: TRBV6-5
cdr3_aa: CASSPPGLSGGYTF